The rows below give T cell receptor beta chains drawn from one sample of a study of T-cell memory formation after mild COVID-19. TCRdb fed the 5' RACE reads into MiXCR, producing one record per CDR3 protein. The sample records around 370,000 distinct CDR3 sequences, roughly 21% being singletons. Sequenced: PBMCs or a T cell subset sorted from them (not recorded which). The receptors were gathered from an adult woman who had mild COVID-19 (a few samples of this study predate the infection). Cell type and time point are not known. CDR3s include the opening cysteine and the closing phenylalanine or tryptophan. A D gene is named only where the DNA matches it firmly. Clone size, where shown, is once, few, many, or a class for clones that have expanded.

TRBV6-5	TRBJ2-7	NA	NA	TGTGCCAGCAGAAAAAAATACAGCAGCTCCTACGAGCAGTACTTC	CASRKKYSSSYEQYF
TRBV7-9	TRBJ2-2	TRBD2	NA	TGTGCCAGCAGCCTTAGCGGGCGGTCCACCGGGGAGCTGTTTTTT	CASSLSGRSTGELFF
TRBV2	TRBJ1-1	NA	NA	TGTGCCAGTGCCCAGGGGCGAACTGAAGCTTTCTTT	CASAQGRTEAFF
TRBV7-2	TRBJ2-5	NA	NA	TGTGCCAGCAGTAGAATGGGGGTGAGGCAAGAGACCCAGTACTTC	CASSRMGVRQETQYF
TRBV7-9	TRBJ2-1	TRBD1	NA	TGTGCCAGCAGCTTAGCCCAGACAGGGCTCTACAATGAGCAGTTCTTC	CASSLAQTGLYNEQFF
TRBV19	TRBJ1-5	NA	few	TGTGCCAGTAGTATAGGGGTAACCTATAGCAATCAGCCCCAGCATTTT	CASSIGVTYSNQPQHF
TRBV15	TRBJ2-7	TRBD2	few	TGTGCCACCAGCAGAGCTAAGGCTTCTGGGACTAGCGGGATCTACGAGCAGTACTTC	CATSRAKASGTSGIYEQYF
TRBV29-1	TRBJ2-7	NA	NA	TGCAGCGTTGAGGGGGACTCCCCCGAGCAGTACTTC	CSVEGDSPEQYF
TRBV15	TRBJ1-1	TRBD1	NA	TGTGCCACCAGCAAGGGACAGGGAGTGAGCGAGACTGAAGCTTTCTTT	CATSKGQGVSETEAFF
TRBV28	TRBJ1-2	TRBD1	few	TGTGCCAGCAGAGCTCAGGGGGCCGGCCCCTATGGCTACACCTTC	CASRAQGAGPYGYTF
TRBV4-2	TRBJ2-7	NA	NA	TGTGCCAGCAGCCCCTTGGGAGGGGGGAGCTACGAGCAGTACTTC	CASSPLGGGSYEQYF
TRBV24-1	TRBJ2-7	NA	many	TGTGCCACCAGTACTGGGTACGAGCAGTACTTC	CATSTGYEQYF
TRBV6-5	TRBJ2-5	TRBD1	NA	TGTGCCAGCAGTTACGGGCAGGGGGCCCCCCAAGAGACCCAGTACTTC	CASSYGQGAPQETQYF
TRBV5-6	TRBJ1-5	NA	few	TGTGCCAGCAGCTTGTCTGGGGGGCGCGAGCATTTT	CASSLSGGREHF
TRBV4-3	TRBJ2-6	TRBD2	NA	TGCGCCAGCAGCCAAGGGTCCCTAGCGGGAGTCTCGGGCGGGGCCAACGTCCTGACTTTC	CASSQGSLAGVSGGANVLTF
TRBV5-4	TRBJ2-3	TRBD2	NA	TGTGCCAGCAGCTCCGGCGGGCTAGCGGACCCCCGCCGGAATACGCAGTATTTT	CASSSGGLADPRRNTQYF
TRBV27	TRBJ1-5	NA	NA	TGTGCCAGCAGTCCCGACGGTAGCATCAATCAGCCCCAGCATTTT	CASSPDGSINQPQHF
TRBV4-1	TRBJ2-3	NA	few	TGCGCCAGCAGCCAAGACGGCAGGGATTATACGCAGTATTTT	CASSQDGRDYTQYF